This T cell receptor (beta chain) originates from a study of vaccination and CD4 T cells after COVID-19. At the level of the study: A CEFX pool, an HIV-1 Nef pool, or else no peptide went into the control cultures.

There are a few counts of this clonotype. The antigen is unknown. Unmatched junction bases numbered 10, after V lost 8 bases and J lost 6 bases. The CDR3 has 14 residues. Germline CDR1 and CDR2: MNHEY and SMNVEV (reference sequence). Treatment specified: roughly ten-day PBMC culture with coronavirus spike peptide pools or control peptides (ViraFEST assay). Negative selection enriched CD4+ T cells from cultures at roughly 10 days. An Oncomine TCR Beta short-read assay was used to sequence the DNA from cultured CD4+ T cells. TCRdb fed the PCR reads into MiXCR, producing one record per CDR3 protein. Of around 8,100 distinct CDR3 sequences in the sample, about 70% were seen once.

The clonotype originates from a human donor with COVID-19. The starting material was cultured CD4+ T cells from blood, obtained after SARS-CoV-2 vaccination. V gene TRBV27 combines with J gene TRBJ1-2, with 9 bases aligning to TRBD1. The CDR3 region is CASGGQGKVDGYTF. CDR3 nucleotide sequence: TGTGCCAGCGGCGGACAGGGGAAGGTAGATGGCTACACCTTC.